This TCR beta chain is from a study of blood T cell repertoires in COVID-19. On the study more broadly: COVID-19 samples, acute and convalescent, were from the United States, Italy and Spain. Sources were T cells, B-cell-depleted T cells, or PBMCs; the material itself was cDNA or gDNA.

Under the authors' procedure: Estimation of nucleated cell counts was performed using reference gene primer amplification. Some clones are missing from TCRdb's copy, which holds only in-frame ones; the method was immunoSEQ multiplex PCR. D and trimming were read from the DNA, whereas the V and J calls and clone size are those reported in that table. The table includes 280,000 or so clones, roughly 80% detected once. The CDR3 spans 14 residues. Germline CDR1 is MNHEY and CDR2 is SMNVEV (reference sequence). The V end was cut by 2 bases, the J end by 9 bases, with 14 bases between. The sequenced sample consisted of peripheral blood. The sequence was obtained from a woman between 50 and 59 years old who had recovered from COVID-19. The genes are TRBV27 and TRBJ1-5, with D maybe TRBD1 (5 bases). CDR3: CASSLGRGELPQHF. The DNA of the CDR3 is TGTGCCAGCAGTTTAGGACGGGGGGAGCTGCCCCAGCATTTT.